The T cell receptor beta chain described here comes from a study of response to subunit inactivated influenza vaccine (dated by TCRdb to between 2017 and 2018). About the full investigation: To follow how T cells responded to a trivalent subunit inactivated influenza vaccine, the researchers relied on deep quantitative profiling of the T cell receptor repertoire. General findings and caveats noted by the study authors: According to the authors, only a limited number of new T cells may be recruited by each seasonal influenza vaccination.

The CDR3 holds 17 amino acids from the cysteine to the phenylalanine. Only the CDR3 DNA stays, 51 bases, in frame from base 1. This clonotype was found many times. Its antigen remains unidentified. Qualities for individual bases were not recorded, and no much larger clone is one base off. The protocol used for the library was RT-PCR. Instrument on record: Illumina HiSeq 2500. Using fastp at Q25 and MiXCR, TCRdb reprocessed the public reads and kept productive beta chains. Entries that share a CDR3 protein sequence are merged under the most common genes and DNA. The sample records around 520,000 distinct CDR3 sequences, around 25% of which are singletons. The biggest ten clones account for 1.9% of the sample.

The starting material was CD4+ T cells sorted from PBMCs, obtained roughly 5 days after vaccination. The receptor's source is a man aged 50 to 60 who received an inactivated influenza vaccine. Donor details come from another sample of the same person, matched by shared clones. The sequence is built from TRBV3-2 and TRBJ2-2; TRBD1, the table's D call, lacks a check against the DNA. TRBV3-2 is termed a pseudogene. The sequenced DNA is TGTGCCAGCAGCCAAATCCCCCTTAGATCGAACACCGGGGAGCTGTTTTTT. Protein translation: CASSQIPLRSNTGELFF.